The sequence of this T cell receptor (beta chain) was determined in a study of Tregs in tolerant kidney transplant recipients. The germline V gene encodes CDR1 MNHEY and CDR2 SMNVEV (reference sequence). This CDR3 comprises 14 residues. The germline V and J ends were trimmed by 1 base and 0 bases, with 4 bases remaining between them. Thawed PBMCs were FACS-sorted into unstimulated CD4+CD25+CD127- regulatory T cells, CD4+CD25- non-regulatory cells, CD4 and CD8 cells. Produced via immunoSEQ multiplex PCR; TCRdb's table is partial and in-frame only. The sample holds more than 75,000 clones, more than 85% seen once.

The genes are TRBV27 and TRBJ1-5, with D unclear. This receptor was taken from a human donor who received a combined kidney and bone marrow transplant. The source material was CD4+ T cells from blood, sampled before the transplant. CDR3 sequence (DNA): TGTGCCAGCAGTTTATTGAGTAGCAATCAGCCCCAGCATTTT. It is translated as CASSLLSSNQPQHF.